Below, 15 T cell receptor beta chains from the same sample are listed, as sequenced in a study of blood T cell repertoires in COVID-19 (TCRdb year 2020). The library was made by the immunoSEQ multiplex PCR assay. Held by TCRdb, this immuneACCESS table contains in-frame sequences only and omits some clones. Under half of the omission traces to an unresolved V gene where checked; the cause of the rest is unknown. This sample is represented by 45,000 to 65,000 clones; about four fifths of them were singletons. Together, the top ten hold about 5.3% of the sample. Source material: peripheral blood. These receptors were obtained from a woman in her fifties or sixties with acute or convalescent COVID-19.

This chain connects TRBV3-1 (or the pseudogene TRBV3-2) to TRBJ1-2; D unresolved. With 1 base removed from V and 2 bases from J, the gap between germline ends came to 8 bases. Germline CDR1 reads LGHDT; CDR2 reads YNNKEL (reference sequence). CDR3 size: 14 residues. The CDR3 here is CASSQGFANYGYTF. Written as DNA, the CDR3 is TGTGCCAGCAGCCAAGGATTTGCGAACTATGGCTACACCTTC.

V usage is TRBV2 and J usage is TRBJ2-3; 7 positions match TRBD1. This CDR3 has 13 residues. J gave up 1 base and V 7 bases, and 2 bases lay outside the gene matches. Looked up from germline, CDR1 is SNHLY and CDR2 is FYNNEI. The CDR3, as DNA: TGTGCCAGCAATGGACAGGGCACAGATACGCAGTATTTT. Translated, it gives CASNGQGTDTQYF.

Written as DNA, the CDR3 is TGCAGCGGTGCGAATGGGCAAGGCGAAAAACTGTTTTTT. Its protein is CSGANGQGEKLFF. The rearrangement links TRBV29-1 to TRBJ1-4, with D unresolved. Trimming left V 7 bases short and J 8 bases short, with 17 bases between. This CDR3 comprises 13 residues. CDR1 and CDR2 from the germline V gene are SQVTM and ANQGSEA.

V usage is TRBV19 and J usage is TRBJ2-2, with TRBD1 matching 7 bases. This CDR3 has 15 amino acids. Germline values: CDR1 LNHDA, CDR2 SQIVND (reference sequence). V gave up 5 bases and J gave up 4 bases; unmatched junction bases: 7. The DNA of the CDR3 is TGTGCCAGTAGTGTCGGGACAGTCGGCACCGGGGAGCTGTTTTTT. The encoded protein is CASSVGTVGTGELFF.

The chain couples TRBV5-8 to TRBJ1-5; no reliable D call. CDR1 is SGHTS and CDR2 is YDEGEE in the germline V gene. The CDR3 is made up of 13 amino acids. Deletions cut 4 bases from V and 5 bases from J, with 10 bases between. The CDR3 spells CASSPDTDQPQHF. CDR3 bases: TGTGCCAGCAGCCCCGACACGGATCAGCCCCAGCATTTT.

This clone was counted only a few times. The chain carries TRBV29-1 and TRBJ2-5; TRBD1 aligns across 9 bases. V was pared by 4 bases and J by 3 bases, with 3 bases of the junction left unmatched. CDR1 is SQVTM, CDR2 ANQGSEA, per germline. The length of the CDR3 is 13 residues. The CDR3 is CSVGRDREETQYF. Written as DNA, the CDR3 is TGCAGCGTTGGACGGGACAGGGAAGAGACCCAGTACTTC.

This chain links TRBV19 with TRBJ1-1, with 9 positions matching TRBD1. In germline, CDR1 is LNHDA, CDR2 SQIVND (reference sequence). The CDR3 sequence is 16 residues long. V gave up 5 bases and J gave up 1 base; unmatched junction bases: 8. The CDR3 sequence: CASSPRDRVTNTEAFF. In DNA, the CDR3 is TGTGCCAGTAGTCCCCGGGACAGGGTTACGAACACTGAAGCTTTCTTT.

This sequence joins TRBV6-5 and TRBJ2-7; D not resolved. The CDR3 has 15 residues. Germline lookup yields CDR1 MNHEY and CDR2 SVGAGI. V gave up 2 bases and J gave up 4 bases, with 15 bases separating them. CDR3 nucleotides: TGTGCCAGCAGTTACGGCCATACTGCAGGATACGAGCAGTACTTC. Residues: CASSYGHTAGYEQYF.

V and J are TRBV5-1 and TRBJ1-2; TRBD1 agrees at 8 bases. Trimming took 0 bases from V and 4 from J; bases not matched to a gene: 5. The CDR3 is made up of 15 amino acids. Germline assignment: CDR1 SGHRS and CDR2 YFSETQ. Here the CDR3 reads CASSLAPGQVYGYTF. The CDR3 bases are TGCGCCAGCAGCTTGGCCCCGGGACAGGTCTATGGCTACACCTTC.

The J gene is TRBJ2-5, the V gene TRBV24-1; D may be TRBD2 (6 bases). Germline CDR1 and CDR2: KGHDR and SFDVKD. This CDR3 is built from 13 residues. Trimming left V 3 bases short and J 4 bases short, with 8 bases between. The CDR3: CATSDGGLETQYF. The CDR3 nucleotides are TGTGCCACCAGTGATGGGGGGTTAGAGACCCAGTACTTC.

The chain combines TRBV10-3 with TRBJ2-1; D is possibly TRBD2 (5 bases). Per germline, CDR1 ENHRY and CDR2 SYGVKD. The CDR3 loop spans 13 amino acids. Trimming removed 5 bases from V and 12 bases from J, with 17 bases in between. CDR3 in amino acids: CAISTPAVVGQFF. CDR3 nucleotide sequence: TGTGCCATCAGTACCCCAGCGGTGGTTGGGCAGTTCTTC.

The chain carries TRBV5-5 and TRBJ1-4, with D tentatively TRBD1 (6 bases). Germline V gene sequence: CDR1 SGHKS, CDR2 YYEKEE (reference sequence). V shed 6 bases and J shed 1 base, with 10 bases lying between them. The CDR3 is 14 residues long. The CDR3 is CASNQGLTNEKLFF. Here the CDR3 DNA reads TGTGCCAGCAACCAGGGGTTAACTAATGAAAAACTGTTTTTT.

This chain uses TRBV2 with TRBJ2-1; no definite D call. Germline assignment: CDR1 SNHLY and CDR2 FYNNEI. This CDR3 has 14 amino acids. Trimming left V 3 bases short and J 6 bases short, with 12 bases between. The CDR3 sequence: CASSDSLTGNEQFF. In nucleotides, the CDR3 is TGTGCCAGCAGTGATTCCCTGACGGGCAATGAGCAGTTCTTC.

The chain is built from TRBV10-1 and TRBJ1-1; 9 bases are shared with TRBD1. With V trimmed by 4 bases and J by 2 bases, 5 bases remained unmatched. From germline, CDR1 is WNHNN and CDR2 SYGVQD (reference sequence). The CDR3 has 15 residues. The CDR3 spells CASSVGGQGNTEAFF. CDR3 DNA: TGCGCCAGCAGTGTAGGGGGACAGGGAAACACTGAAGCTTTCTTT.

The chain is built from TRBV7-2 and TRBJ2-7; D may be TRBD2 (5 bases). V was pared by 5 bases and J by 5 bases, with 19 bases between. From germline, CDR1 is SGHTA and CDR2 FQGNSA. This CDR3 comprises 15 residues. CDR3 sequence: CASSPQLGLKDEQYF. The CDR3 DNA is TGTGCCAGCAGCCCGCAACTAGGACTCAAGGACGAGCAGTACTTC.